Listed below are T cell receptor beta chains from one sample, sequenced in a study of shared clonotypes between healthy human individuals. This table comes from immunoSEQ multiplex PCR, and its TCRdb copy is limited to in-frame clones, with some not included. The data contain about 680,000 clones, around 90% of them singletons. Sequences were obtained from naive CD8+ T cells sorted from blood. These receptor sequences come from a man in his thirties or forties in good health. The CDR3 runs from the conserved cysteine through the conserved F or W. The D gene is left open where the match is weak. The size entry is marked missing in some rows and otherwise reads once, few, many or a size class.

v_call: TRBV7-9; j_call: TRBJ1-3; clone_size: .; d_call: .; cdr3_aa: CASSLSAPDSGNTIYF; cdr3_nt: TGTGCCAGCAGCTTATCCGCGCCTGACTCTGGAAACACCATATATTTT
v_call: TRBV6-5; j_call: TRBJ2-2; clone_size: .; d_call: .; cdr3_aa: CASSYSETGELFF; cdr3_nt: TGTGCCAGCAGTTACTCGGAGACCGGGGAGCTGTTTTTT
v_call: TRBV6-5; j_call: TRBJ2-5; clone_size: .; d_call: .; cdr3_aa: CASGNYQETQYF; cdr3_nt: TGTGCCAGCGGCAACTATCAAGAGACCCAGTACTTC
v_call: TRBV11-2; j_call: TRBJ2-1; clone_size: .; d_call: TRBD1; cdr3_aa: CASSLWTGLDEQFF; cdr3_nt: TGTGCCAGCAGCTTATGGACAGGGCTGGATGAGCAGTTCTTC
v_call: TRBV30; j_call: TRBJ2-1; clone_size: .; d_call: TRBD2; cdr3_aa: CACLQREGVSYEQFF; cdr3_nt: TGTGCCTGCCTCCAGCGGGAGGGCGTCTCTTATGAGCAGTTCTTC
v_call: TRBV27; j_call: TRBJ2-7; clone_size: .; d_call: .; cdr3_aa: CASSYTGTPYEQYF; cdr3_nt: TGTGCCAGCAGTTACACCGGGACACCCTACGAGCAGTACTTC
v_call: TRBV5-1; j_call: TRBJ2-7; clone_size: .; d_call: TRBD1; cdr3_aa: CASSHLDRGPDYEQYF; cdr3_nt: TGCGCCAGCAGCCACCTCGACAGGGGGCCCGACTACGAGCAGTACTTC
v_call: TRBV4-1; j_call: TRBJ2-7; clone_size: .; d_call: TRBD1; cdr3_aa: CASSYRDSPYEQYF; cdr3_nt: TGCGCCAGCAGCTACCGGGACAGTCCCTACGAGCAGTACTTC
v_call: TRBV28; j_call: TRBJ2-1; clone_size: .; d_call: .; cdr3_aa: CASRRLATVTEQFF; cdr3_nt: TGTGCCAGCAGACGTCTAGCGACGGTTACTGAGCAGTTCTTC
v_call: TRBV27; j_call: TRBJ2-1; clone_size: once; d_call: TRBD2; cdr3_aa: CASRAAGLAGGPANEQFF; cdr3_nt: TGTGCCAGCAGGGCCGCGGGACTAGCGGGAGGGCCGGCCAATGAGCAGTTCTTC
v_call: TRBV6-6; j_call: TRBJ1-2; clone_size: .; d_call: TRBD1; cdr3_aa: CASSHGQGDYYGYTF; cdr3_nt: TGTGCCAGCAGTCACGGACAGGGGGATTACTATGGCTACACCTTC
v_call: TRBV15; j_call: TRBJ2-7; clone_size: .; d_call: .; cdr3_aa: CATSSVETVYEQYF; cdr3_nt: TGTGCCACCAGCAGCGTGGAAACAGTATACGAGCAGTACTTC
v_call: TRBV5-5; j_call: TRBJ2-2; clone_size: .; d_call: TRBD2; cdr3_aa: CASSVTGLAGGRVTGELFF; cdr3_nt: TGTGCCAGCAGCGTGACGGGACTAGCGGGAGGCCGCGTCACCGGGGAGCTGTTTTTT
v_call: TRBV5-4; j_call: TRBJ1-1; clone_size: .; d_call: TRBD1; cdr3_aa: CASRGDRGEAFF; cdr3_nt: TGTGCCAGCAGAGGAGACAGGGGCGAAGCTTTCTTT
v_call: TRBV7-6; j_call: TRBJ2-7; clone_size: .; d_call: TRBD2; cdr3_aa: CASSFGTSNYEQYF; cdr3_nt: TGTGCCAGCAGCTTCGGGACTAGCAACTACGAGCAGTACTTC
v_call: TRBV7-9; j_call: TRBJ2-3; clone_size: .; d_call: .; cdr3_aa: CASSFSDTQYF; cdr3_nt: TGTGCCAGCAGCTTTTCAGATACGCAGTATTTT
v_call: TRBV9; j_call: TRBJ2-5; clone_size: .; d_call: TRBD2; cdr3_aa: CASSAGGSGFQETQYF; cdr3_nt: TGTGCCAGCAGCGCCGGGGGTAGCGGGTTCCAAGAGACCCAGTACTTC
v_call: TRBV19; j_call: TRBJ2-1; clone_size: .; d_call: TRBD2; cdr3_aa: CASRRPGLATDEQFF; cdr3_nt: TGTGCCAGTAGGCGTCCGGGACTAGCGACCGATGAGCAGTTCTTC
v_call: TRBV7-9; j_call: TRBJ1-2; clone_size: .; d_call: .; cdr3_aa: CASSFVDTGNGYTF; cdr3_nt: TGTGCCAGCAGCTTTGTCGATACAGGGAATGGCTACACCTTC
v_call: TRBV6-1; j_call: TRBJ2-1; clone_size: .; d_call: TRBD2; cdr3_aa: CASSDRLAGAENEQFF; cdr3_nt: TGTGCCAGCAGTGACCGACTAGCGGGCGCGGAGAATGAGCAGTTCTTC
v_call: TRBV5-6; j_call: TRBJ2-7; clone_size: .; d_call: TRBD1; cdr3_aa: CASTGTGVSEQYF; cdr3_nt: TGTGCCAGCACCGGGACAGGGGTTTCCGAGCAGTACTTC
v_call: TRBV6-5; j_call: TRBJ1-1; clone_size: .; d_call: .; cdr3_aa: CASSDLRGNTEAFF; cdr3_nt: TGTGCCAGCAGCGACCTTCGCGGGAACACTGAAGCTTTCTTT
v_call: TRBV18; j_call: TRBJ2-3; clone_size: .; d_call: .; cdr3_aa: CASSPALGEEPTDTQYF; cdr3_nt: TGTGCCAGCTCACCGGCACTCGGCGAGGAGCCCACAGATACGCAGTATTTT
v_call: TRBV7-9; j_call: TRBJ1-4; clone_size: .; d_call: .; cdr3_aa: CASSARGGEKLFF; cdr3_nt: TGTGCCAGCAGCGCCAGAGGTGGAGAAAAACTGTTTTTT
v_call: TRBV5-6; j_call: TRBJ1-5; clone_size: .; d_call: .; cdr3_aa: CASSSGRSNQPQHF; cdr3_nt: TGTGCCAGCAGCTCGGGACGGAGCAATCAGCCCCAGCATTTT
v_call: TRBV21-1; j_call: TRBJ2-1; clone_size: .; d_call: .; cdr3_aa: CATGTVLPDSSYNEQFF; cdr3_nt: TGTGCGACCGGGACAGTCCTTCCCGATAGCTCCTACAATGAGCAGTTCTTC
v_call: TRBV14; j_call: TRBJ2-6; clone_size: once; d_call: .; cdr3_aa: CASSQEFEYSLSGANVLTF; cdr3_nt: TGTGCCAGCAGCCAAGAATTCGAGTATTCCCTCTCTGGGGCCAACGTCCTGACTTTC
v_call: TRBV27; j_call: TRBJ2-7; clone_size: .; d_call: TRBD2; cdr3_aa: CASSLGLAYEQYF; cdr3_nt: TGTGCCAGCAGTCTGGGACTAGCTTACGAGCAGTACTTC
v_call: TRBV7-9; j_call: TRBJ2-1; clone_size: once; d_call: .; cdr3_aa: CASSLFAGEQFF; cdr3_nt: TGTGCCAGCAGCTTATTCGCGGGTGAGCAGTTCTTC
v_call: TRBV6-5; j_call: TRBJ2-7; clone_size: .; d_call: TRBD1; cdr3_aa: CASREGQGPYEQYF; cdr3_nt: TGTGCCAGCAGGGAGGGACAGGGGCCCTACGAGCAGTACTTC
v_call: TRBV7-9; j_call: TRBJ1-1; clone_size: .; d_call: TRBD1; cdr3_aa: CASSLGTGEGTEAFF; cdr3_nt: TGTGCCAGCAGCTTAGGGACAGGGGAAGGTACTGAAGCTTTCTTT
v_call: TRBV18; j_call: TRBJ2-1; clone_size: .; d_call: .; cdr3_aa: CASSPPPPISVNEQFF; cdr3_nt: TGTGCCAGCTCACCACCACCTCCCATAAGTGTTAATGAGCAGTTCTTC